This passage covers 25 T cell receptor beta chains from one sample sequenced in a study of long-term antiretroviral therapy in people with HIV. Investigators performed immunoSEQ version v3.0 at survey level. Method: immunoSEQ multiplex PCR; TCRdb's copy keeps in-frame clones and lacks some. The sample has approximately 15,000 clones; 80% are singletons. Sequences were derived from unsorted PBMCs, sampled 0.1 years before starting antiretroviral therapy. The receptors stem from a man aged 18 to 35 with HIV.

V usage is TRBV12-5 and J usage is TRBJ1-3, with a possible D match to TRBD1 (6 bases). V shed 7 bases and J shed 2 bases, with 12 bases lying between them. This CDR3 contains 14 residues. The germline V gene has CDR1 LGHNT and CDR2 FRNRAP. The CDR3 here is CASAPGGAGNTIYF. CDR3 nucleotide sequence: TGTGCTAGTGCCCCCGGGGGCGCTGGAAACACCATATATTTT.

This clone has only a few counts. One end of the junction fails to match germline, which may point to a read error. The chain joins TRBV2 to TRBJ1-2; D ambiguous. The CDR3 length is 11 residues. The germline V gene encodes CDR1 SNHLY and CDR2 FYNNEI. The CDR3 nucleotides read TGTGCCACCAGTGATAACTATGGCTACACCTTC. Protein sequence: CATSDNYGYTF.

This clone was observed a few times. The chain carries TRBV4-3 and TRBJ1-1; TRBD1 matches 7 bases. J lost 6 bases, V lost 4 bases, and 11 bases had no gene match. The CDR3 runs 15 residues. Per the germline V gene, CDR1 is LGHNA and CDR2 is YSLEER. Here the CDR3 reads CASSPSRQGRAEAFF. The DNA for the CDR3 is TGCGCCAGCAGCCCTAGTAGACAGGGCCGAGCTGAAGCTTTCTTT.

V and J are TRBV5-1 and TRBJ2-3; 9 bases fit TRBD1. This CDR3 spans 16 amino acids. Germline values: CDR1 SGHRS, CDR2 YFSETQ. V lost 3 bases to trimming and J lost 3 bases; unmatched junction nucleotides: 8. The DNA of the CDR3 is TGCGCCAGCAGCTCGGACAGGGGCAGGTTTACAGATACGCAGTATTTT. Amino acid sequence: CASSSDRGRFTDTQYF.

This clone was seen only a few times. This sequence joins TRBV27 and TRBJ1-1; TRBD1 is a possible D gene (6 bases). The V gene's germline CDR1 is MNHEY and CDR2 SMNVEV (reference sequence). The length of the CDR3 is 15 residues. V was pared by 2 bases and J by 0 bases, with 10 bases between. Here the CDR3 reads CASSLRDNMNTEAFF. The CDR3 DNA follows: TGTGCCAGCAGTTTAAGGGACAACATGAACACTGAAGCTTTCTTT.

This clone showed up just once. The V call is TRBV7-2, the J call TRBJ2-1; TRBD2 aligns across 7 bases. The length of the CDR3 is 16 residues. CDR1 and CDR2 from the germline V gene are SGHTA and FQGNSA. V shed 5 bases, J shed 5 bases, and the junction held 12 bases outside the gene matches. CDR3 coding DNA: TGTGCCAGCAGCGACTATAGCGGGCCACCTGACAATGAGCAGTTCTTC. This translates into CASSDYSGPPDNEQFF.

CDR3 sequence: CASSLGIAVQETQYF. As DNA, the CDR3 is TGCGCCAGCAGCTTGGGAATAGCGGTCCAAGAGACCCAGTACTTC. The genes are TRBV5-1 and TRBJ2-5, with TRBD2 as a possible D gene (6 bases). Germline V lookup: CDR1 SGHRS, CDR2 YFSETQ. The CDR3 runs 15 residues. V was pared by 0 bases and J by 1 base, with 10 bases between.

The chain has TRBV20-1 and TRBJ1-1; D is unresolved. The length of the CDR3 is 11 residues. The germline V gene has CDR1 DFQATT and CDR2 SNEGSKA (reference sequence). The V end was cut by 5 bases, the J end by 3 bases, with 7 bases between. CDR3 coding DNA: TGCAGTGCTTTAACTTACACTGAAGCTTTCTTT. Amino acid sequence: CSALTYTEAFF.

This clone has more than one count but fewer than ten. This sequence joins TRBV7-9 and TRBJ2-1; D tentatively fits TRBD1 or TRBD2 (7 bases each). This CDR3 contains 14 residues. Trimming stripped 4 bases from V and 9 bases from J, with 16 bases between. Germline values: CDR1 SEHNR, CDR2 FQNEAQ (reference sequence). CDR3 DNA: TGTGCCAGCAGCTGGGAGGGGGACAGTACTGAGCAGTTCTTC. Its translation: CASSWEGDSTEQFF. The variable domain in full, completed from reference TRBV7-9 and TRBJ2-1, reads DTGVSQNPRHKITKRGQNVTFRCDPISEHNRLYWYRQTLGQGPEFLTYFQNEAQLEKSRLLSDRFSAERPKGSFSTLEIQRTEQGDSAMYLCASSWEGDSTEQFFGPGTRLTVL.

This clone was counted a single time. The rearrangement joins TRBV30 to TRBJ2-3; D may match TRBD1 or TRBD2 (6 bases each). The germline V gene encodes CDR1 GTSNPN and CDR2 SVGIG (reference sequence). Trimming pared 2 bases from V and 5 bases from J, leaving 14 bases between. The CDR3 runs to 14 residues. In nucleotides, the CDR3 is TGTGCCTGGAGTAAGGGGGGTTTGGGAGATACGCAGTATTTT. It translates to CAWSKGGLGDTQYF.

The chain joins TRBV13 to TRBJ2-7, with TRBD1 as a possible D gene (6 bases). Germline V gene lookup returns CDR1 PRHDT and CDR2 FYEKMQ (reference sequence). There are 13 residues in the CDR3. Trimming took 4 bases from V and 9 from J, leaving 16 bases between them. The CDR3 sequence: CASSSDRLGGQYF. The CDR3 bases are TGTGCCAGCAGCTCCGATAGGCTAGGGGGGCAGTACTTC.

CDR3 DNA: TGTGCCTGGAGCCGTGTAGGCGGGAACACTGAAGCTTTCTTT. Translated, it gives CAWSRVGGNTEAFF. This chain joins TRBV30 and TRBJ1-1; D ambiguous. Germline assignment: CDR1 GTSNPN and CDR2 SVGIG (reference sequence). Between the trimmed V and J ends, which lost 3 bases and 1 base, there was a span of 12 bases. The CDR3 consists of 14 residues.

Written as DNA, the CDR3 is TGTGCCACCAGCAGGGTACCCACCGGCCCATCCTACGAGCAGTACTTC. Its protein is CATSRVPTGPSYEQYF. This sequence joins TRBV15 and TRBJ2-7; D ambiguous. The CDR3 sequence is 16 residues long. Per the germline V gene, CDR1 is LNHNV and CDR2 is YYDKDF (reference sequence). V lost 3 bases and J lost 1, with 16 bases in between.

This clone was detected a few times. This chain joins TRBV5-1 and TRBJ1-5; D call uncertain. This CDR3 spans 13 amino acids. Looked up from germline, CDR1 is SGHRS and CDR2 is YFSETQ. Trimming shortened V by 4 bases and J by 6 bases, and 11 bases separated the two germline ends. The CDR3 sequence is CASSLQEGQPQHF. CDR3 sequence (DNA): TGCGCCAGCAGCCTGCAGGAGGGTCAGCCCCAGCATTTT.

The chain uses TRBV28 and TRBJ2-7; no clear D gene. The V end was cut by 6 bases, the J end by 7 bases, with 13 bases between. Germline CDR1 MDHEN, CDR2 SYDVKM. CDR3 length: 12 residues. The CDR3 sequence is CASSSLLEEQYF. Written as DNA, the CDR3 is TGTGCCAGCAGCTCTCTCTTGGAAGAGCAGTACTTC.

The rearrangement uses TRBV27 and TRBJ2-1, with D maybe TRBD1 (5 bases). The CDR3 is 15 residues long. Germline-derived CDR1 and CDR2 are MNHEY and SMNVEV (reference sequence). Trimming pared 5 bases from V and 9 bases from J, leaving 20 bases between. Written as DNA, the CDR3 is TGTGCCAGCAGTCCACAACCCACAGGAATCACTGAGCAGTTCTTC. Translating it yields CASSPQPTGITEQFF.

The V and J genes are TRBV30 and TRBJ1-6; D not resolved. CDR3 length equals 12 residues. The germline CDR1 and CDR2 sequences are GTSNPN and SVGIG (reference sequence). With 4 bases removed from V and 3 bases from J, the gap between germline ends came to 4 bases. CDR3 protein: CAWTDYNSPLHF. In nucleotides, the CDR3 is TGTGCCTGGACGGACTATAATTCACCCCTCCACTTT.

This chain uses TRBV29-1 with TRBJ2-3; perhaps TRBD1 as D (7 bases). The germline V and J ends were trimmed by 5 bases and 5 bases, with 14 bases remaining between them. The germline gives CDR1 SQVTM, CDR2 ANQGSEA. The CDR3 is 13 residues long. The CDR3 DNA sequence: TGCAGCGTTAGGAGGGGGCGGGAAGATACGCAGTATTTT. The encoded protein is CSVRRGREDTQYF.

The chain joins TRBV6-5 to TRBJ1-1, with 9 bases matching TRBD1. This CDR3 is built from 15 residues. The V gene end was trimmed by 2 bases and the J gene end by 2 bases; junction bases not matched to a gene: 3. Germline CDR1 MNHEY, CDR2 SVGAGI. CDR3 bases: TGTGCCAGCAGTTACGGGACAGGGACAAACACTGAAGCTTTCTTT. This gives the protein CASSYGTGTNTEAFF.

This chain connects TRBV11-2 to TRBJ2-5; 11 bases are shared with TRBD2. The ends lost 5 bases at V and 2 bases at J; junction bases unmatched: 10. Per germline, CDR1 SGHAT and CDR2 FQNNGV. This CDR3 contains 17 residues. CDR3 sequence: CASSTGPGTSGQETQYF. In DNA form, the CDR3 reads TGTGCCAGCAGCACCGGACCCGGGACTAGCGGACAAGAGACCCAGTACTTC.

Only a few counts were recorded for this clone. J is TRBJ1-3 and V is TRBV7-2, with TRBD1 as a possible D gene (5 bases). V shed 1 base and J shed 4 bases, with 11 bases lying between them. Per the germline V gene, CDR1 is SGHTA and CDR2 is FQGNSA. This CDR3 contains 15 residues. As DNA, the CDR3 is TGTGCCAGCAGCTTAGGAGGGACGGGGGGAAACACCATATATTTT. This translates into CASSLGGTGGNTIYF.

The chain combines TRBV5-1 with TRBJ2-3, with 13 bases lining up with TRBD2. From germline, CDR1 is SGHRS and CDR2 YFSETQ. This CDR3 has 18 residues. V gave up 3 bases and J gave up 0 bases; unmatched junction bases: 7. The CDR3 region is CASSSWGLAGPSTDTQYF. CDR3 nucleotides: TGCGCCAGCAGCTCATGGGGACTAGCGGGGCCTAGCACAGATACGCAGTATTTT.

The chain combines TRBV7-2 with TRBJ2-3; no clear D. Trimming left V 1 base short and J 6 bases short, with 14 bases between. This CDR3 has 15 amino acids. Looked up from germline, CDR1 is SGHTA and CDR2 is FQGNSA. The CDR3 DNA reads TGTGCCAGCAGCTTAGGGTGGGTCGGCTCGGATACGCAGTATTTT. Translating gives CASSLGWVGSDTQYF.

This clone appeared once. This rearrangement joins TRBV7-2 to TRBJ2-7; D is undetermined. V was pared by 11 bases and J by 3 bases, with 5 bases between. The CDR3 runs 9 residues. Germline lookup yields CDR1 SGHTA and CDR2 FQGNSA. The CDR3 sequence: CAVGYEQYF. The CDR3 DNA follows: TGTGCCGTAGGCTACGAGCAGTACTTC.

By sample share, this clone is medium-sized. The V gene is TRBV7-3, the J gene TRBJ2-5; D may be TRBD1 or TRBD2 (5 bases each). The CDR3 is made up of 13 amino acids. Germline V CDR1 and CDR2: SGHTA, FQGTGA. Trimming removed 2 bases from V and 5 bases from J, with 9 bases in between. The CDR3 sequence: CASSLGGWETQYF. The CDR3, as DNA: TGTGCCAGCAGCTTAGGGGGATGGGAGACCCAGTACTTC.